Following are 5 T cell receptor beta chains from one sample sequenced in a study of shared clonotypes between healthy human individuals. The data were produced by immunoSEQ multiplex PCR, yet TCRdb's version contains in-frame clones alone and is incomplete. Counted here are some 2.1 million clones, 85% to 95% occurring once; the ten biggest clones make up about 0.13%. Sequenced input: naive CD4+ T cells sorted from blood. Stated subset: CD45RA+ positively selected. The source of these receptors is a man aged 18 to 35 in good health.

The chain recombines TRBV4-2 with TRBJ2-1; D assignment may be TRBD1 or TRBD2 (5 bases each). Germline V gene lookup returns CDR1 LGHNA and CDR2 YNFKEQ. This CDR3 region has 17 residues. The V and J ends lost 0 bases and 4 bases respectively, with 16 bases between them. CDR3 DNA: TGTGCCAGCAGCCAAGAGTGGGGACCGCCGAGTTACAATGAGCAGTTCTTC. This codes for CASSQEWGPPSYNEQFF.

The chain recombines TRBV5-1 with TRBJ2-3; no clear D gene. Germline V CDR1 and CDR2: SGHRS, YFSETQ. The CDR3 is 15 amino acids. V dropped 4 bases and J dropped 2 bases, with 14 bases sitting between them. Here the CDR3 reads CASSPAVGNTDTQYF. DNA of the CDR3: TGCGCCAGCAGCCCCGCGGTAGGGAACACAGATACGCAGTATTTT.

The chain combines TRBV11-2 with TRBJ2-5, with D hard to call. V was cut by 4 bases and J by 3 bases, with 9 bases left in between. Germline CDR1 is SGHAT and CDR2 is FQNNGV. The CDR3 extends over 13 amino acids. CDR3 coding DNA: TGTGCCAGCAGCTCGGGCGAAAAAGAGACCCAGTACTTC. This translates into CASSSGEKETQYF. Filled out from reference TRBV11-2 and TRBJ2-5, the complete variable domain reads EAGVAQSPRYKIIEKRQSVAFWCNPISGHATLYWYQQILGQGPKLLIQFQNNGVVDDSQLPKDRFSAERLKGVDSTLKIQPAKLEDSAVYLCASSSGEKETQYFGPGTRLLVL.

The J gene is TRBJ1-1, the V gene TRBV6-5, with D unclear. This CDR3 is built from 14 residues. Trimming left V 4 bases short and J 2 bases short, with 11 bases between. Germline V gives CDR1 MNHEY, CDR2 SVGAGI. The CDR3 DNA sequence: TGTGCCAGCAGTTCGACACAATCCAACACTGAAGCTTTCTTT. It encodes CASSSTQSNTEAFF.

This clone was detected once. V and J are TRBV9 and TRBJ1-5; 8 bases map to TRBD1. The CDR3 has 16 amino acids. V trimming: 4 bases; J trimming: 6 bases; junction bases outside the gene matches: 12. Germline CDR1 reads SGDLS; CDR2 reads YYNGEE. CDR3 DNA: TGTGCCAGCAGCCCCGGACAGGGTACCCCAAGTCAGCCCCAGCATTTT. Translated: CASSPGQGTPSQPQHF. Supplemented by reference TRBV9 and TRBJ1-5, the full variable domain reads DSGVTQTPKHLITATGQRVTLRCSPRSGDLSVYWYQQSLDQGLQFLIQYYNGEERAKGNILERFSAQQFPDLHSELNLSSLELGDSALYFCASSPGQGTPSQPQHFGDGTRLSIL.